A single sample gave rise to the 12 T cell receptor beta chains below, sequenced in a study of T cells in Graves' hyperthyroidism and ophthalmopathy. TCR beta CDR3 regions were amplified from RNA transcripts. The HTBI set primed first-round TCR CDR3 RT-PCR. TCRdb recomputed calls from the multiplex PCR reads with MiXCR, one row per CDR3 protein. The sample includes hundreds of thousands of distinct CDR3 sequences, about 20% of them seen just once. The sample was blood. Receptor source: a man in his forties or fifties with Graves' ophthalmopathy.

DNA for the CDR3: TGTGCCAGCAGCCCCGAGGCGGGGCCCACCGGGGAGCTGTTTTTT. Amino acids: CASSPEAGPTGELFF. The chain links TRBV11-3 to TRBJ2-2; perhaps TRBD2 as D (6 bases). There are 15 residues in the CDR3. V gave up 5 bases and J gave up 4 bases, with 14 bases separating them. Germline V gene data show CDR1 as SGHNT and CDR2 as YENEEA.

This clonotype was picked up a small number of times. This chain uses TRBV6-1 with TRBJ1-3; a possible D gene is TRBD1 (5 bases). From germline, CDR1 is MNHNS and CDR2 SASEGT. The CDR3 runs 15 residues. V lost 6 bases, J lost 0 bases, and 12 bases lay in between. The CDR3 DNA follows: TGTGCCAGCAGGTGGGACCTCAGCTCTGGAAACACCATATATTTT. This codes for CASRWDLSSGNTIYF.

This clonotype was seen more than once but under ten times. This chain connects TRBV27 to TRBJ1-5, with TRBD1 as a possible D gene (6 bases). The germline V gene has CDR1 MNHEY and CDR2 SMNVEV (reference sequence). V lost 4 bases to trimming and J lost 0 bases, with 19 bases between them. The CDR3 contains 18 residues. The CDR3 region is CASSSRTAFPYSNQPQHF. The CDR3 bases are TGTGCCAGCAGTTCTAGGACAGCCTTTCCATATAGCAATCAGCCCCAGCATTTT.

The chain carries TRBV6-5 and TRBJ2-7, with no clear D. Trimming took off 5 bases at V and 6 bases at J, with 14 bases between the two ends. The CDR3 consists of 13 residues. Germline values: CDR1 MNHEY, CDR2 SVGAGI. CDR3 amino acids: CASSNRHRCEQYF. As DNA, the CDR3 is TGTGCCAGCAGTAACCGACACCGCTGCGAGCAGTACTTC.

A note on this clonotype: A much larger clone differs from this one at a single base, so this may be a read error. The chain uses TRBV12-3 or TRBV12-4 and TRBJ2-3; TRBD1 agrees at 9 bases. This CDR3 has 17 residues. CDR3 coding DNA: TGTGCCAGCAGTATAATAACAGGGGGCAGGGGAACAGATGCGCAGTATTTT. As protein: CASSIITGGRGTDAQYF.

The chain couples TRBV5-5 to TRBJ2-7; the match to TRBD1 covers 10 bases. Losses at the gene ends were 4 bases for V and 3 bases for J; bases not matched to a gene: 13. The CDR3 has 17 amino acids. Germline CDR1 is SGHKS and CDR2 is YYEKEE (reference sequence). In DNA form, the CDR3 reads TGTGCCAGCAGCCGAGACTCGGGACAGGGGATTTTCTACGAGCAGTACTTC. This translates into CASSRDSGQGIFYEQYF.

At least ten counts were recorded for this clonotype. V and J are TRBV5-1 and TRBJ2-1, with TRBD2 matching over 11 bases. V lost 4 bases and J lost 14; bases outside the gene matches: 8. This CDR3 region has 13 residues. The germline V gene has CDR1 SGHRS and CDR2 YFSETQ. CDR3 nucleotide sequence: TGCGCCAGCAGCCCACTGACTAGCGGGAAGGAGTTCTTC. Protein product: CASSPLTSGKEFF.

With respect to this clonotype: With a much larger clone just one base away, this may be a read error. V gene TRBV5-1 combines with J gene TRBJ2-7; D gene uncertain. Germline CDR1 is SGHRS and CDR2 is YFSETQ. The CDR3 is 13 amino acids. Trimming stripped 3 bases from V and 8 bases from J, with 15 bases between. CDR3 bases: TGCGCCAGCAGCTCCACGCCGACGTACAAGCAGTACTTC. Translating it yields CASSSTPTYKQYF.

The chain carries TRBV28 and TRBJ1-2, with 9 bases lining up with TRBD1. The length of the CDR3 is 13 residues. Germline CDR1 MDHEN, CDR2 SYDVKM. V lost 11 bases and J lost 8; bases outside the gene matches: 12. In DNA form, the CDR3 reads TGTGCCGGAAGCTACTACAGGGGGCAGGGCTACACCTTC. This encodes CAGSYYRGQGYTF.

V and J are TRBV29-1 and TRBJ2-1; the match to TRBD2 covers 9 bases. The CDR3 has 16 amino acids. The V and J ends lost 8 bases and 4 bases, in that order; junction bases with no gene match: 15. CDR1 is SQVTM and CDR2 is ANQGSEA in the germline V gene. Here the CDR3 reads CSSEPIAGDSYNEQFF. The CDR3 DNA is TGCAGCTCAGAGCCCATAGCGGGAGATTCTTACAATGAGCAGTTCTTC.

This clonotype has ten or more counts. The chain recombines TRBV20-1 with TRBJ2-7, with 10 bases aligning to TRBD2. The CDR3 runs 17 residues. Trimming at V came to 4 bases and at J to 7 bases, leaving 19 bases not matched to a gene. Germline CDR1 reads DFQATT; CDR2 reads SNEGSKA (reference sequence). The CDR3 region is CSATGTLAGEYGFEQYF. In DNA, the CDR3 is TGCAGTGCTACCGGAACCCTAGCGGGGGAGTATGGCTTTGAGCAGTACTTC.

There are many counts of this clonotype. The genes are TRBV5-1 and TRBJ2-7; D perhaps matches TRBD2 (6 bases). The V and J ends lost 0 bases and 1 base respectively, with 11 bases between them. The CDR3 runs 15 residues. CDR1 is SGHRS and CDR2 is YFSETQ in the germline V gene. DNA for the CDR3: TGCGCCAGCAGCTTGGTTCAGGGAGGATCCTACGAGCAGTACTTC. Its translation is CASSLVQGGSYEQYF.